The 24 T cell receptor beta chains below come from one sample, sequenced in a study of blood T cell repertoires in COVID-19. TCRdb keeps only in-frame clones here, not all; method: immunoSEQ multiplex PCR. This sample has 150,000 to 180,000 clones, with 76% found just once. Sequenced input: peripheral blood. The origin of the receptors is a woman of 80 years or more with acute or convalescent COVID-19.

The chain carries TRBV12-3 or TRBV12-4 and TRBJ1-1, with D possibly TRBD1 on 6 matching bases. Trimming cost V 4 bases and J 7 bases, with 13 bases left between them. This CDR3 has 13 residues. CDR3 loop: CASSSRQESEAFF. Here the CDR3 DNA reads TGTGCCAGCAGTTCACGACAGGAGAGTGAAGCTTTCTTT.

This rearrangement joins TRBV29-1 to TRBJ2-5; 9 nucleotides match TRBD2. With V trimmed by 0 bases and J by 2 bases, 4 bases remained unmatched. The CDR3 spans 15 residues. The germline V gene has CDR1 SQVTM and CDR2 ANQGSEA. The CDR3 region is CSVEDFLAGQETQYF. Written as DNA, the CDR3 is TGCAGCGTTGAAGATTTCCTAGCGGGACAAGAGACCCAGTACTTC.

This clone was picked up a small number of times. This chain links TRBV7-2 with TRBJ2-7; 7 positions match TRBD2. There are 15 residues in the CDR3. Germline V gives CDR1 SGHTA, CDR2 FQGNSA. J lost 0 bases, V lost 2 bases, and 4 bases had no gene match. The CDR3 coding sequence is TGTGCCAGCAGCTTAACTAGCGCGAGCTCCTACGAGCAGTACTTC. It translates to CASSLTSASSYEQYF.

This clone has a single count. The rearrangement uses TRBV27 and TRBJ1-1; no clear D. CDR3 length equals 15 residues. Germline CDR1 and CDR2: MNHEY and SMNVEV (reference sequence). Trimming shortened V by 6 bases and J by 3 bases, and 17 bases separated the two germline ends. In nucleotides, the CDR3 is TGTGCCAGCAGCCGCATAAGATCGCGTTACACTGAAGCTTTCTTT. It is translated as CASSRIRSRYTEAFF.

The V and J genes are TRBV7-6 and TRBJ2-2, with 11 bases aligning to TRBD2. This CDR3 spans 15 amino acids. Per germline, CDR1 SGHVS and CDR2 FNYEAQ. Trimming at V came to 6 bases and at J to 4 bases, leaving 4 bases not matched to a gene. The CDR3 loop reads CASSRSGGGTGELFF. CDR3 nucleotides: TGTGCCAGCAGTCGTAGCGGGGGGGGCACCGGGGAGCTGTTTTTT. Full variable domain (missing parts from reference TRBV7-6 and TRBJ2-2): GAGVSQSPRYKVTKRGQDVALRCDPISGHVSLYWYRQALGQGPEFLTYFNYEAQQDKSGLPNDRFSAERPEGSISTLTIQRTEQRDSAMYRCASSRSGGGTGELFFGEGSRLTVL.

This clone was counted between two and nine times. V usage is TRBV7-8 and J usage is TRBJ2-7; 11 bases are shared with TRBD2. The CDR3 consists of 14 residues. V lost 3 bases, J lost 6 bases, and 4 bases stayed unmatched. Germline assignment: CDR1 SGHVS and CDR2 FQNEAQ. In nucleotides, the CDR3 is TGTGCCAGCAGCTTTACTAGCGGGAGATCCGAGCAGTACTTC. Protein sequence: CASSFTSGRSEQYF.

The chain recombines TRBV5-1 with TRBJ1-2; 8 bases map to TRBD1. The CDR3 contains 15 residues. V lost 4 bases and J lost 5; bases outside the gene matches: 10. Germline values: CDR1 SGHRS, CDR2 YFSETQ. CDR3 in amino acids: CASSGGTGSEYGYTF. CDR3 nucleotides: TGCGCCAGCAGCGGAGGGACAGGAAGTGAATATGGCTACACCTTC.

This sequence joins TRBV24-1 and TRBJ2-5; 7 bases are a match to TRBD1. V gave up 4 bases and J gave up 5 bases; unmatched junction bases: 9. Germline V gene data show CDR1 as KGHDR and CDR2 as SFDVKD. The CDR3 runs 15 residues. The CDR3 spells CATSDHKGAGETQYF. As DNA, the CDR3 is TGTGCCACCAGTGACCACAAGGGGGCTGGGGAGACCCAGTACTTC.

A note on this clone: At the DNA level, this CDR3 is encoded by other sequences in the same sample as well. The rearrangement joins TRBV9 to TRBJ1-6; D uncertain. This CDR3 contains 14 residues. V was cut by 2 bases and J by 7 bases, with 10 bases left in between. Germline CDR1 and CDR2: SGDLS and YYNGEE. CDR3 loop: CASSVGRENSPLHF. In nucleotides, the CDR3 is TGTGCCAGCAGCGTTGGGAGAGAAAATTCACCCCTCCACTTT.

This chain links TRBV6-2 or TRBV6-3 with TRBJ2-7; D is unresolved. V was trimmed by 2 bases and J by 4 bases, leaving 18 bases between them. Germline V gene data show CDR1 as MNHEY and CDR2 as SVGEGT. This CDR3 is 16 amino acids long. CDR3: CASSYTRQMIPYEQYF. The DNA of the CDR3 is TGTGCCAGCAGTTACACAAGACAAATGATCCCGTACGAGCAGTACTTC.

This clone has a handful of counts. The chain uses TRBV5-1 and TRBJ2-4, with 10 positions matching TRBD2. Germline V lookup: CDR1 SGHRS, CDR2 YFSETQ. The CDR3 loop spans 15 amino acids. V shed 2 bases and J 6 bases; nucleotides not matched to a gene: 5. The CDR3: CASSFSGGAGNIQYF. DNA for the CDR3: TGCGCCAGCAGCTTCAGCGGGGGGGCTGGAAACATTCAGTACTTC. Combining the CDR3 with reference TRBV5-1 and TRBJ2-4 gives the whole variable domain KAGVTQTPRYLIKTRGQQVTLSCSPISGHRSVSWYQQTPGQGLQFLFEYFSETQRNKGNFPGRFSGRQFSNSRSEMNVSTLELGDSALYLCASSFSGGAGNIQYFGAGTRLSVL.

The chain is built from TRBV7-3 and TRBJ1-1; D call uncertain. CDR3 size: 14 residues. Germline-derived CDR1 and CDR2 are SGHTA and FQGTGA. V gave up 4 bases and J gave up 1 base, with 10 bases separating them. CDR3 nucleotide sequence: TGTGCCAGCAGCTCGCCGGGGAAGAACACTGAAGCTTTCTTT. It specifies CASSSPGKNTEAFF.

The chain couples TRBV7-9 to TRBJ1-1; D may be TRBD1 (5 bases). The CDR3 has 14 amino acids. Germline V CDR1 and CDR2: SEHNR, FQNEAQ (reference sequence). Trimming pared 4 bases from V and 1 base from J, leaving 10 bases between. CDR3 in DNA: TGTGCCAGCAGCTGGACACAGGCGAACACTGAAGCTTTCTTT. Translation gives CASSWTQANTEAFF.

The chain is built from TRBV5-6 and TRBJ1-1, with D unresolved. Trimming removed 0 bases at V and 5 bases at J, with 11 bases between. Germline V gene lookup returns CDR1 SGHDT and CDR2 YYEEEE. CDR3 length: 14 amino acids. CDR3 region: CASSLGGPGTEAFF. The DNA of the CDR3 is TGTGCCAGCAGCTTGGGCGGGCCCGGAACTGAAGCTTTCTTT.

The chain employs TRBV9 and TRBJ2-2; 14 nucleotides align to TRBD2. The trim removed 2 bases at V and 4 bases at J, leaving 1 base unmatched. The CDR3 sequence is 16 residues long. Germline V gene sequence: CDR1 SGDLS, CDR2 YYNGEE. The CDR3 region is CASSVGLAGVTGELFF. CDR3 sequence (DNA): TGTGCCAGCAGCGTGGGACTAGCGGGAGTCACCGGGGAGCTGTTTTTT.

V is TRBV11-2 and J is TRBJ1-1; D is possibly TRBD1 (5 bases). Looked up from germline, CDR1 is SGHAT and CDR2 is FQNNGV. The CDR3 is 15 amino acids. V was cut by 5 bases and J by 3 bases, with 16 bases left in between. This chain's CDR3 is CASSDNTGVYTEAFF. DNA for the CDR3: TGTGCCAGCAGCGACAACACAGGTGTTTACACTGAAGCTTTCTTT. Variable domain in full (rest from reference TRBV11-2 and TRBJ1-1): EAGVAQSPRYKIIEKRQSVAFWCNPISGHATLYWYQQILGQGPKLLIQFQNNGVVDDSQLPKDRFSAERLKGVDSTLKIQPAKLEDSAVYLCASSDNTGVYTEAFFGQGTRLTVV.

This chain connects TRBV7-2 to TRBJ2-3, with 7 bases fitting TRBD2. The CDR3 has 14 amino acids. Unmatched junction bases numbered 7, after V lost 5 bases and J lost 5 bases. CDR1 and CDR2 from the germline V gene are SGHTA and FQGNSA. The CDR3 sequence: CASSLGLVGDTQYF. CDR3 nucleotides: TGTGCCAGCAGCCTCGGACTAGTGGGAGATACGCAGTATTTT.

The CDR3: CASSALTGGHEQYF. The CDR3 nucleotides read TGCGCCAGCAGCGCTCTGACAGGAGGCCACGAGCAGTACTTC. The chain joins TRBV5-1 to TRBJ2-7; TRBD1 is a possible D gene (6 bases). Trimming removed 4 bases from V and 5 bases from J, with 16 bases in between. Per germline, CDR1 SGHRS and CDR2 YFSETQ. CDR3 length: 14 amino acids.

This sequence joins TRBV19 and TRBJ2-2; 15 nucleotides match TRBD2. Germline CDR1 is LNHDA and CDR2 is SQIVND (reference sequence). The CDR3 sequence is 20 residues long. Unmatched junction bases numbered 13, after V lost 3 bases and J lost 5 bases. Written as DNA, the CDR3 is TGTGCCAGTAGTATCCCTCTCATTGGACTAGCGGGAGGGGGGACCGGGGAGCTGTTTTTT. It encodes CASSIPLIGLAGGGTGELFF.

The genes are TRBV19 and TRBJ1-5, with TRBD1 identical over 9 bases. Germline V CDR1 and CDR2: LNHDA, SQIVND (reference sequence). The CDR3 length is 16 residues. Losses at the gene ends were 3 bases for V and 3 bases for J; bases not matched to a gene: 6. The CDR3 spells CASSIMTGGNNQPQHF. Written as DNA, the CDR3 is TGTGCCAGTAGTATTATGACAGGGGGTAACAATCAGCCCCAGCATTTT.

The chain uses TRBV19 and TRBJ1-6, with TRBD1 matching 9 bases. Germline assignment: CDR1 LNHDA and CDR2 SQIVND (reference sequence). The ends lost 1 base at V and 9 bases at J; junction bases unmatched: 1. The CDR3 runs to 14 residues. The CDR3 here is CASSIGTGASPLHF. CDR3 sequence (DNA): TGTGCCAGTAGTATAGGGACAGGGGCTTCACCCCTCCACTTT.

The gene calls are TRBV7-2 and TRBJ2-4; 7 bases match TRBD1. V shed 4 bases and J 0 bases; nucleotides not matched to a gene: 9. The CDR3 spans 17 residues. From germline, CDR1 is SGHTA and CDR2 FQGNSA. The CDR3 loop is CASSSPQGNRAKNIQYF. CDR3 nucleotide sequence: TGTGCCAGCAGCTCCCCACAGGGGAATCGAGCCAAAAACATTCAGTACTTC.

The CDR3 DNA follows: TGTGCCTTAGGACAGGTGTCAGCAGGGGAGCTGTTTTTT. Protein product: CALGQVSAGELFF. V gene TRBV10-3 combines with J gene TRBJ2-2; TRBD1 matches 7 bases. The CDR3 has 13 residues. The V segment lost 11 bases and the J segment 8 bases; nucleotides outside the gene matches: 11. From germline, CDR1 is ENHRY and CDR2 SYGVKD.

The chain is built from TRBV5-5 and TRBJ2-2; D not certain. CDR3 size: 15 residues. With 3 bases removed from V and 4 bases from J, the gap between germline ends came to 13 bases. The V gene's germline CDR1 is SGHKS and CDR2 YYEKEE (reference sequence). The CDR3 DNA sequence: TGTGCCAGCAGCTCTGGGCCCCACGGCACCGGGGAGCTGTTTTTT. Its translation is CASSSGPHGTGELFF.